The 4 T cell receptor beta chains given below trace back to one sample, sequenced in a study of blood T cell repertoires in COVID-19. Sequencing was performed with immunoSEQ multiplex PCR; in TCRdb, only in-frame clones are kept and a portion is missing. Among approximately 120,000 clones listed, 81% were seen once. Source material: peripheral blood. The receptors come from a human donor in a cohort sampled during active COVID-19.

The chain links TRBV5-6 to TRBJ2-3; a weak D match, TRBD2 (5 bases). V dropped 6 bases and J dropped 4 bases, with 18 bases sitting between them. The CDR3 spans 15 residues. Germline CDR1 SGHDT, CDR2 YYEEEE. The CDR3 bases are TGTGCCAGCACCACTGGTCGGGGATTGGCAGATACGCAGTATTTT. Protein: CASTTGRGLADTQYF. The full variable domain, its missing parts supplied by reference TRBV5-6 and TRBJ2-3, is DAGVTQSPTHLIKTRGQQVTLRCSPKSGHDTVSWYQQALGQGPQFIFQYYEEEERQRGNFPDRFSGHQFPNYSSELNVNALLLGDSALYLCASTTGRGLADTQYFGPGTRLTVL.

The chain is built from TRBV6-2 or TRBV6-3 and TRBJ1-2; TRBD1 might be the D (5 bases). CDR1 is MNHEY and CDR2 is SVGEGT in the germline V gene. Trimming cost V 2 bases and J 3 bases, with 10 bases left between them. This CDR3 spans 14 amino acids. CDR3 DNA: TGTGCCAGCAGTTACATTTTCAGGGACTATGGCTACACCTTC. Translated: CASSYIFRDYGYTF.

This chain joins TRBV14 and TRBJ2-1; 9 positions agree with TRBD1. With 4 bases clipped from V and 8 bases from J, the junction kept 6 bases outside the gene matches. The CDR3 totals 14 residues. Germline-derived CDR1 and CDR2 are SGHDN and FVKESK. CDR3 region: CASSLQGARYEQFF. The DNA for the CDR3 is TGTGCCAGCAGCCTACAGGGGGCCAGGTATGAGCAGTTCTTC.

This clone was observed a few times. The V gene is TRBV6-2 or TRBV6-3, the J gene TRBJ1-5; D gene uncertain. Trimming removed 0 bases from V and 2 bases from J, with 17 bases in between. The germline V gene has CDR1 MNHEY and CDR2 SVGEGT. The CDR3 sequence is 18 residues long. The CDR3 sequence is CASSYSRAGQSGNQPQHF. CDR3 bases: TGTGCCAGCAGTTACTCGAGGGCAGGCCAATCGGGCAATCAGCCCCAGCATTTT.